These 29 T cell receptor beta chains were sequenced from one sample in a study of cytomegalovirus exposure and HLA in healthy donors. It was with 60 Vbeta and 13 Jbeta primers that the PCR ran. Assay: immunoSEQ multiplex PCR; the TCRdb copy retains only in-frame clones and omits some. The sample lists about 250,000 clones, around 78% occurring once. The material sequenced was PBMCs. The receptors derive from a boy aged 5-17 years in good health and CMV-seronegative.

This chain joins TRBV5-8 and TRBJ2-5, with D possibly matching TRBD2 (5 bases). Germline V gene data show CDR1 as SGHTS and CDR2 as YDEGEE. The CDR3 is 16 amino acids. V gave up 0 bases and J gave up 0 bases, with 12 bases separating them. CDR3 nucleotides: TGTGCCAGCAGCTTGGGGACTTCGAGGTACCAAGAGACCCAGTACTTC. Protein product: CASSLGTSRYQETQYF.

The rearrangement links TRBV30 to TRBJ1-6; a weak D match, TRBD1 (5 bases). V was shortened by 2 bases and J by 10 bases, with 18 bases between the two germline ends. Germline loops: CDR1 GTSNPN, CDR2 SVGIG (reference sequence). The CDR3 runs 15 residues. CDR3 sequence: CAWSLGRTTGSPLHF. DNA for the CDR3: TGTGCCTGGAGTCTTGGTCGCACCACAGGATCACCCCTCCACTTT. The full variable domain, rest sourced from reference TRBV30 and TRBJ1-6, is SQTIHQWPATLVQPVGSPLSLECTVEGTSNPNLYWYRQAAGRGLQLLFYSVGIGQISSEVPQNLSASRPQDRQFILSSKKLLLSDSGFYLCAWSLGRTTGSPLHFGNGTRLTVT.

The CDR3 protein is CASSTRLIREGRLFF. DNA of the CDR3: TGTGCCAGCAGTACTAGACTCATCAGGGAGGGACGGCTGTTTTTT. V usage is TRBV6-5 and J usage is TRBJ1-4; TRBD1 might be the D (5 bases). CDR3 length: 15 residues. Germline CDR1 reads MNHEY; CDR2 reads SVGAGI. Trimming removed 5 bases at V and 14 bases at J, with 24 bases between.

V gene TRBV9 combines with J gene TRBJ2-1; D may be TRBD2 (6 bases). The CDR3 is 14 residues long. V dropped 3 bases and J dropped 4 bases, with 11 bases sitting between them. Germline V CDR1 and CDR2: SGDLS, YYNGEE. CDR3 residues: CASSAAGLYNEQFF. The DNA for the CDR3 is TGTGCCAGCAGCGCCGCGGGACTTTACAATGAGCAGTTCTTC.

The chain links TRBV11-3 to TRBJ2-1; D perhaps matches TRBD2 (6 bases). The V gene's germline CDR1 is SGHNT and CDR2 YENEEA. CDR3 length: 13 amino acids. Trimming stripped 9 bases from V and 2 bases from J, with 11 bases between. CDR3 nucleotides: TGTGCCAGTGGGGGGTCCACCTACAATGAGCAGTTCTTC. Its protein product is CASGGSTYNEQFF. Variable domain in full (rest from reference TRBV11-3 and TRBJ2-1): EAGVVQSPRYKIIEKKQPVAFWCNPISGHNTLYWYLQNLGQGPELLIRYENEEAVDDSQLPKDRFSAERLKGVDSTLKIQPAELGDSAVYLCASGGSTYNEQFFGPGTRLTVL.

The chain employs TRBV7-9 and TRBJ1-1; D is uncertain. The CDR3 extends over 14 amino acids. Germline values: CDR1 SEHNR, CDR2 FQNEAQ (reference sequence). Trimming left V 3 bases short and J 2 bases short, with 10 bases between. The CDR3 sequence is CASSFALLNTEAFF. CDR3 nucleotide sequence: TGTGCCAGCAGCTTCGCTCTACTTAACACTGAAGCTTTCTTT.

Note on this clone: The junction and the germline gene differ at one end; a read error may be behind it. The chain recombines TRBV7-9 with TRBJ1-2; D perhaps matches TRBD1 (5 bases). This CDR3 is 12 amino acids long. CDR1 and CDR2 from the germline V gene are SEHNR and FQNEAQ (reference sequence). CDR3 nucleotides: TGTTCCAGCAGCTTAGAGGACACCTACTACACCTTC. Amino acid sequence: CSSSLEDTYYTF.

This chain connects TRBV30 to TRBJ1-4, with 7 bases lining up with TRBD1. The V and J ends lost 3 bases and 7 bases, in that order; junction bases with no gene match: 5. Germline CDR1 and CDR2: GTSNPN and SVGIG (reference sequence). There are 13 residues in the CDR3. CDR3 coding DNA: TGTGCCTGGAGAAACGCAGGGGGTGAAAAACTGTTTTTT. Translating it yields CAWRNAGGEKLFF.

This chain connects TRBV10-3 to TRBJ1-1; 10 bases map to TRBD1. The CDR3 is 14 residues long. J gave up 8 bases and V 3 bases, and 6 bases lay outside the gene matches. Per the germline V gene, CDR1 is ENHRY and CDR2 is SYGVKD. CDR3 DNA: TGTGCCATCAGTGATGAGGGACAGGGGTGGGAAGCTTTCTTT. Translating gives CAISDEGQGWEAFF.

The rearrangement uses TRBV27 and TRBJ2-5; 9 bases fit TRBD2. CDR1 is MNHEY and CDR2 is SMNVEV in the germline V gene (reference sequence). V was clipped by 2 bases and J by 9 bases; unmatched bases: 4. The length of the CDR3 is 13 residues. This chain's CDR3 is CASSLVAGGAQYF. DNA for the CDR3: TGTGCCAGCAGTTTAGTGGCGGGGGGGGCCCAGTACTTC.

This clone was seen a few times. The rearrangement uses TRBV9 and TRBJ2-3; 9 nucleotides agree with TRBD2. CDR1 is SGDLS and CDR2 is YYNGEE in the germline V gene. The CDR3 covers 14 residues. V dropped 0 bases and J dropped 4; count of bases not matched to a gene: 0. Written as DNA, the CDR3 is TGTGCCAGCAGCGTAGGACTAGCGGCAGATACGCAGTATTTT. Its protein is CASSVGLAADTQYF.

This chain connects TRBV19 to TRBJ1-2; 9 bases line up with TRBD1. Trimming took 3 bases from V and 4 from J; bases not matched to a gene: 3. CDR1 and CDR2 from the germline V gene are LNHDA and SQIVND (reference sequence). The CDR3 has 14 residues. The chain's CDR3 is CASSIAGQGYGYTF. DNA for the CDR3: TGTGCCAGTAGTATCGCGGGACAGGGCTATGGCTACACCTTC.

CDR3 amino acids: CASGLAASYEQYF. CDR3 nucleotides: TGTGCCAGCGGACTAGCGGCATCCTACGAGCAGTACTTC. V gene TRBV27 combines with J gene TRBJ2-5; 10 bases agree with TRBD2. Near its end, the DNA agrees better with TRBJ2-7, so the J call may be wrong. The germline V gene encodes CDR1 MNHEY and CDR2 SMNVEV (reference sequence). This CDR3 comprises 13 residues.

A single count supports this clone. CDR3 sequence: CASSPQGTIYEQYF. CDR3 nucleotides: TGTGCCAGCAGCCCTCAGGGGACCATCTACGAGCAGTACTTC. The V gene is TRBV5-6, the J gene TRBJ2-7; D may be TRBD1 (6 bases). CDR1 is SGHDT, CDR2 YYEEEE, per germline. This CDR3 region has 14 residues. Trimming took 4 bases from V and 3 from J, leaving 14 bases between them. The entire variable domain, with the rest obtained from reference TRBV5-6 and TRBJ2-7, is as follows: DAGVTQSPTHLIKTRGQQVTLRCSPKSGHDTVSWYQQALGQGPQFIFQYYEEEERQRGNFPDRFSGHQFPNYSSELNVNALLLGDSALYLCASSPQGTIYEQYFGPGTRLTVT.

The chain employs TRBV5-5 and TRBJ2-5; 7 bases align to TRBD2. J lost 5 bases, V lost 3 bases, and 10 bases had no gene match. This CDR3 region has 15 residues. CDR1 and CDR2 from the germline V gene are SGHKS and YYEKEE (reference sequence). The CDR3 protein is CASSSLAAAWETQYF. DNA of the CDR3: TGTGCCAGCAGCTCGCTAGCGGCGGCCTGGGAGACCCAGTACTTC.

V usage is TRBV7-2 and J usage is TRBJ2-1; D perhaps matches TRBD1 (5 bases). Germline CDR1 is SGHTA and CDR2 is FQGNSA. The length of the CDR3 is 14 residues. Trimming pared 1 base from V and 4 bases from J, leaving 8 bases between. CDR3 residues: CASSLGWTYNEQFF. The CDR3 region has the DNA TGTGCCAGCAGCTTAGGTTGGACATACAATGAGCAGTTCTTC.

This clone was observed once. The chain uses TRBV9 and TRBJ2-2; 8 bases are a match to TRBD1. Germline V gene lookup returns CDR1 SGDLS and CDR2 YYNGEE. The CDR3 totals 15 residues. V shed 4 bases, J shed 4 bases, and the junction held 6 bases outside the gene matches. DNA of the CDR3: TGTGCCAGCAGCCCAGGACAGGGCCGCACCGGGGAGCTGTTTTTT. Amino acid sequence: CASSPGQGRTGELFF.

This clone was picked up a small number of times. This chain joins TRBV10-3 and TRBJ2-3, with D perhaps matching TRBD1 (5 bases). Trimming shortened V by 9 bases and J by 4 bases, and 14 bases separated the two germline ends. Germline loops: CDR1 ENHRY, CDR2 SYGVKD. This CDR3 is 13 amino acids long. The CDR3 spells CAIGAPSADTQYF. The CDR3 DNA follows: TGTGCCATTGGGGCCCCGAGCGCAGATACGCAGTATTTT.

The chain links TRBV19 to TRBJ2-6; 10 bases map to TRBD2. The V segment lost 5 bases and the J segment 0 bases; nucleotides outside the gene matches: 7. The length of the CDR3 is 18 residues. Germline V gives CDR1 LNHDA, CDR2 SQIVND (reference sequence). The DNA for the CDR3 is TGTGCCAGTAGTCCCAGGACTAGCGGAAACTCTGGGGCCAACGTCCTGACTTTC. This translates into CASSPRTSGNSGANVLTF.

V gene TRBV19 combines with J gene TRBJ1-4; weak D call: TRBD1 (6 bases). V dropped 5 bases and J dropped 0 bases, with 16 bases sitting between them. CDR1 LNHDA and CDR2 SQIVND come from the germline V gene (reference sequence). The CDR3 consists of 17 residues. CDR3 DNA sequence: TGTGCCAGTAGTGTCACGGGACACCGAGCAACTAATGAAAAACTGTTTTTT. Its protein is CASSVTGHRATNEKLFF.

This clone was counted a single time. The chain carries TRBV27 and TRBJ1-2; D might be TRBD1 (6 bases). Germline V CDR1 and CDR2: MNHEY, SMNVEV (reference sequence). The CDR3 has 12 amino acids. Trimming removed 6 bases from V and 4 bases from J, with 9 bases in between. The CDR3 nucleotides read TGTGCCAGCAGCGAGACAGGCTATGGCTACACCTTC. Its translation: CASSETGYGYTF.

This clone was seen only a few times. This chain uses TRBV5-1 with TRBJ1-2, with 9 bases identical to TRBD1. V was clipped by 3 bases and J by 4 bases; unmatched bases: 4. Germline assignment: CDR1 SGHRS and CDR2 YFSETQ. The CDR3 consists of 14 residues. The CDR3 DNA follows: TGCGCCAGCAGCTCCCAACAGGGGGCCTATGGCTACACCTTC. As protein: CASSSQQGAYGYTF.

This clone was observed once. V and J are TRBV19 and TRBJ2-7; D may be TRBD1 (7 bases). The CDR3 length is 14 residues. The germline V gene encodes CDR1 LNHDA and CDR2 SQIVND (reference sequence). Trimming took off 1 base at V and 3 bases at J, with 10 bases between the two ends. The DNA for the CDR3 is TGTGCCAGTAGTATAGGCAGGGGGGACTACGAGCAGTACTTC. Amino acids: CASSIGRGDYEQYF.

This clone was seen a single time. This chain connects TRBV2 to TRBJ1-5; unclear D gene. Trimming stripped 4 bases from V and 5 bases from J, with 6 bases between. Germline V gene data show CDR1 as SNHLY and CDR2 as FYNNEI. The CDR3 is 12 amino acids. This CDR3 is CASSVADQPQHF. The CDR3 nucleotides read TGTGCCAGCAGTGTGGCAGATCAGCCCCAGCATTTT.

The chain couples TRBV2 to TRBJ2-5; D is perhaps TRBD2 (5 bases). Between the trimmed V and J ends, which lost 9 bases and 1 base, there was a span of 15 bases. CDR1 and CDR2 from the germline V gene are SNHLY and FYNNEI. The CDR3 sequence is 14 residues long. The CDR3 coding sequence is TGTGCCAGTATCCGGCCGGGGTTCCAAGAGACCCAGTACTTC. Protein sequence: CASIRPGFQETQYF.

V usage is TRBV19 and J usage is TRBJ2-1, with TRBD2 identical over 8 bases. The germline gives CDR1 LNHDA, CDR2 SQIVND (reference sequence). V was pared by 1 base and J by 6 bases, with 2 bases of the junction left unmatched. The CDR3 sequence is 14 residues long. CDR3 residues: CASSIAGGGNEQFF. CDR3 DNA: TGTGCCAGTAGTATAGCGGGGGGGGGCAATGAGCAGTTCTTC.

The chain employs TRBV6-5 and TRBJ2-5; 8 positions agree with TRBD1. Germline assignment: CDR1 MNHEY and CDR2 SVGAGI. This CDR3 region has 14 residues. V shed 2 bases, J shed 5 bases, and the junction held 4 bases outside the gene matches. The DNA of the CDR3 is TGTGCCAGCAGTTACCGACAGGGGTCGGAGACCCAGTACTTC. Encoded protein: CASSYRQGSETQYF.

This chain uses TRBV30 with TRBJ1-2; possibly TRBD1 for D (5 bases). The V end was cut by 7 bases, the J end by 8 bases, with 11 bases between. CDR1 is GTSNPN, CDR2 SVGIG, per germline (reference sequence). The CDR3 spans 10 residues. CDR3 protein: CASYRGGYTF. The CDR3 nucleotides are TGTGCCTCGTACCGGGGGGGCTACACCTTC.

CDR3 nucleotides: TGTGCCAGCAGCTTAGGGAGCGGGGGCGAGACCCAGTACTTC. Translating it yields CASSLGSGGETQYF. V gene TRBV11-3 combines with J gene TRBJ2-5; 8 nucleotides align to TRBD2. Losses at the gene ends were 1 base for V and 5 bases for J; bases not matched to a gene: 3. The germline V gene has CDR1 SGHNT and CDR2 YENEEA. The CDR3 is made up of 14 amino acids.